The TCR beta chain under discussion was sequenced for a study of cytomegalovirus exposure and HLA in healthy donors. Study observations and caveats: Cytomegalovirus association was assigned to 150 to 200 TCR beta chains. Compared with the roughly 730-donor mean, an Asian-associated ancestry cluster reportedly had fewer N-insertions, according to a later analysis.

Primers for the PCR totalled 60 Vbeta and 13 Jbeta. Profiling relied on immunoSEQ multiplex PCR, and the TCRdb table lists in-frame clones only, not all of them. The data contain some 170,000 clones, roughly four fifths of them singletons. This clone came up once. As yet, its antigen is unknown. The V and J ends lost 2 bases and 5 bases respectively, with 24 bases between them. In germline, CDR1 is LGHNA, CDR2 YNFKEQ. CDR3 length: 19 residues. Sequencing was done on a sample of PBMCs. The sequence derives from a man aged 40-49 years in good health and CMV-seronegative. The chain recombines TRBV4-2 with TRBJ2-2; weak D call: TRBD1 (6 bases). CDR3 sequence: CASSQPRTAAGRVTGELFF. CDR3 nucleotides: TGTGCCAGCAGCCAACCTCGGACAGCCGCTGGAAGGGTTACCGGGGAGCTGTTTTTT.